This T cell receptor beta chain was identified during a study of blood T cell repertoires in COVID-19. The CDR3 loop spans 19 amino acids. The germline CDR1 and CDR2 sequences are SGHRS and YFSETQ. With V trimmed by 0 bases and J by 0 bases, 6 bases remained unmatched. Original processing methods: Nucleated cell counts were estimated from reference gene primer amplification. The data were produced by immunoSEQ multiplex PCR, yet TCRdb's version contains in-frame clones alone and is incomplete. Clonal size and the V and J genes are those of that table, whereas D and trimming came from the DNA. Altogether fewer than 200,000 clones are present, less than 90% being singletons, with the ten largest covering around 4.8%. This clone has a handful of counts. Assignment of participants to cohorts was predicated upon participant-reported clinical history.

The clonotype originates from a woman in her forties or fifties who had recovered from COVID-19. The chain has TRBV5-1 and TRBJ1-6; 10 nucleotides align to TRBD1. The sequencing input was PBMCs or T cells enriched from blood (not recorded which). Here the CDR3 DNA reads TGCGCCAGCAGCTTGGCCGGGACAGGGGTTAGCTCCTATAATTCACCCCTCCACTTT. It yields the protein CASSLAGTGVSSYNSPLHF.